What follows is one T cell receptor (beta chain) and its context. These data are taken from a study of blood T cell repertoires in COVID-19. Study overall: Samples representing acute and convalescent COVID-19 were sourced from the United States, Italy and Spain.

Deletions cut 6 bases from V and 0 bases from J, with 9 bases between. Germline CDR1 reads SGHDT; CDR2 reads YYEEEE. This CDR3 has 13 amino acids. Per the original methods: Reference gene primer amplification yielded estimated nucleated cell counts. The protocol was immunoSEQ multiplex PCR, while the TCRdb copy is restricted to in-frame clones and leaves out a portion. Clone size and V and J calls were adopted from that table, with D and trimming inferred from the DNA. The profile shows a few hundred thousand clones, around 90% of them singletons. Sequencing was carried out using peripheral blood. The chain employs TRBV5-6 and TRBJ1-1, with D hard to call. The origin of this receptor is a young man with active or convalescent COVID-19. CDR3 loop: CASTAQMNTEAFF. CDR3 DNA: TGTGCCAGCACGGCACAGATGAACACTGAAGCTTTCTTT.